Described below is a single TCR beta chain sequence and its context. This receptor's antigen is unknown. Base qualities are not provided; no much larger clone lies one nucleotide away. The data belong to a study of Tregs in tolerant kidney transplant recipients (dated by TCRdb to between 2018 and 2020). Broadly, across the study: The transplants used related donors with nonmyeloablative bone marrow transplantation, and mixed chimerism in the human trials was transient. The study used TCRbeta sequencing to identify donor-specific regulatory T cells before combined kidney and bone marrow transplantation, then tracked those cells after transplant.

Genomic DNA was extracted from sorted cells with the QIAGEN DNeasy Blood and Tissue Kit for TCRbeta CDR3 sequencing. High-throughput TCRbeta CDR3 sequencing, which included PCR amplification with bias correction and internal controls, was done commercially through immunoSEQ. From the authors' description of their analysis: Unique productive TCRbeta sequences were defined by CDR3 nucleotide sequence when primers matched and otherwise by CDR3 amino acid sequence together with Vbeta and Jbeta genes. As a correction for sorting error, sequences shared between sorted populations at a frequency ratio of 2:1 or less were discarded, and the remaining shared sequences were assigned to the higher population. Sequences were defined as donor-reactive when expanded at least 5-fold in CFSE-low cells versus unstimulated cells and present at a frequency of at least 0.01% in CFSE-low cells. Jensen-Shannon divergence, calculated on the top 100 TCRbeta sequences ranked by frequency, was used to quantify repertoire divergence. For samples with multiple sequencing runs, sorting error was corrected in each run separately before the runs were combined. TCRdb re-hosts the immuneACCESS table, in-frame sequences only. Its copies lack some clones; in the studies checked, an unresolved V gene accounts for under half of them, and the cause for the rest is not known. That table furnishes V, J and clone size, whereas the DNA furnished D and trimming. The sample table contains some 70,000 clones; only one count was recorded for roughly 92% of them. Of the sample, approximately 9.9% is held by the ten largest clones.

Overall results and qualifications from the work: In tolerant patients, donor-specific Tregs expanded more than Tregs overall, which suggests antigen-driven rather than nonspecific expansion. Expanding Tregs with activated donor B cells appeared to identify the most biologically relevant and donor-specific TCRbeta repertoire. The study was constrained by small patient numbers, and validation of the findings is required in larger populations and under other immunosuppression protocols. For some patients, the PCR primers changed as time went on, which meant samples from those patients could not be compared with one another at the nucleotide level. Biological reproducibility was not examined directly, but technical replication error appeared to be minimal.

The germline V gene (reference sequence) provides CDR1 MNHEY and CDR2 SMNVEV. V is pared back by 2 bases and J by 8 bases, with 12 bases lying between the germline termini. Inclusive of the bounding cysteine and phenylalanine, the CDR3 is 13 residues long. The read is trimmed to its CDR3 DNA, 39 bases read in frame from base 1. The sample's time point, from its label and the paper: blood sample drawn before combined kidney and bone marrow transplant. Unstimulated Tregs (CD4+CD25+CD127-), CD4+ non-Tregs (CD4+CD25-), CD4 and CD8 cells were FACS-sorted from thawed PBMCs. Patients were several combined kidney and bone marrow transplant recipients from the ITN036ST trial, and only these trial subjects had samples available. Healthy control blood was processed to PBMCs with a Ficoll density gradient and then cryopreserved, whereas patient PBMCs were collected both before and after transplant.

The sequencing here drew on CD8+ T cells from blood, taken before the transplant. The receptor comes from a human donor who received a combined kidney and bone marrow transplant. Here the chain combines TRBV27 and TRBJ1-2, with a tentative D gene TRBD1 over 6 matching bases. The base sequence is TGTGCCAGCAGTTTAGCAGGGGTTGACGGCTACACCTTC. This yields the protein CASSLAGVDGYTF.